This T cell receptor beta chain was found in a study of control samples from healthy donors and cancer patients (dated by TCRdb to about 2020). Library generation was performed with the immunoSEQ multiplex PCR assay. TCRdb re-hosts the immuneACCESS table, in-frame sequences only. Its copies lack some clones; in the studies checked, an unresolved V gene accounts for under half of them, and the cause for the rest is not known. A total of approximately 45,000 clones appear in this sample, 85% to 95% of them only once. Clones ranked in the top ten supply 22% of the sample. The CDR3 goes from the cysteine to the phenylalanine over 15 residues. The DNA shown is the 45-base CDR3, in frame from base 1. The germline V gene specifies SGDLS as CDR1 and YYNGEE as CDR2. At the junction V is shortened by 0 bases and J by 1 base; bases outside the gene matches: 4. Comments on this clone: Its antigen is unknown. It has no much larger one-base neighbor in the sample; base qualities were not kept.

The sequence joins TRBV9 to TRBJ2-7, with 7 bases aligning to TRBD2. This TCR was recovered from a woman in her 40s with head and neck cancer. The sequenced sample consisted of PBMCs. The sequenced DNA: TGTGCCAGCAGCGTAGGTCCTAGCGGTTCCTACGAGCAGTACTTC. The resulting protein is CASSVGPSGSYEQYF.